This paragraph covers one T cell receptor (beta chain) sequence. Recruited during active infection, patients (from Seattle) were subsequently followed longitudinally. Germline CDR1 and CDR2: MGHRA and YSYEKL. The ends lost 5 bases at V and 7 bases at J; junction bases unmatched: 10. The CDR3 runs 15 residues. Source study methods: Amplification from reference gene primers served as the basis for estimated nucleated cell counts. Using immunoSEQ multiplex PCR, the repertoire was profiled, and TCRdb retains in-frame clones only, with some absent. The V and J calls and clone size were taken over from that table, and D and trimming were inferred from the DNA. The table records roughly 280,000 clones, almost 90% of them present only once. This specimen belongs to a study of blood T cell repertoires in COVID-19. Study background: The United States, Italy and Spain supplied acute and convalescent COVID-19 samples. PBMCs, B-cell-depleted T cells, or T cells were the source of the cDNA or gDNA that made up the material.

Sequencing was performed on peripheral blood. The rearrangement links TRBV4-1 to TRBJ1-5, with TRBD1 matching 8 bases. The clonotype originates from a woman aged 25 to 39 with COVID-19, enrolled during active disease. The CDR3 sequence: CASSEDRVGGQPQHF. CDR3 in DNA: TGCGCCAGCAGCGAGGACAGGGTTGGTGGCCAGCCCCAGCATTTT.